One sample yielded the 21 T cell receptor beta chains listed below, sequenced in a study of beta chain features in type 1 diabetes (dated by TCRdb to about 2018). Library prep was done by the immunoSEQ multiplex PCR assay. All of the isolated RNA was reverse transcribed with the High Capacity cDNA Reverse Transcription Kit, so expressed TCRB transcripts were sequenced. TCRdb retrieved this table from immuneACCESS and kept in-frame rearrangements only. Not all clones are present; in checked studies, unresolved V genes account for under half, and no reason is known for the remainder. This sample gives about 650,000 clones in total; 9.5% to 15% of them show up just once. The ten biggest clones cover around 0.12% of the sample. Summary of the overall study and its limitations: A moderate but significant shortening of TCRB CDR3 length was observed in type 1 diabetes patients in all four CD4+ subsets.

These receptors are not linked to any known antigen. Sequenced input: naive CD4+ T cells from blood. Interpreted using the paper, the cell subset or site label stands for: true naive CD4+ T cells. Receptor source: a man between 25 and 39 years old with type 1 diabetes.

The J gene is TRBJ2-7, the V gene TRBV27; the D gene could be TRBD1 or TRBD2 (7 bases each). Germline CDR1 reads MNHEY; CDR2 reads SMNVEV (reference sequence). This CDR3 contains 16 residues. V lost 5 bases and J lost 2, with 19 bases in between. The CDR3 DNA reads as TGTGCCAGCAGTCCAGGCAGGGGGGGGACTACCTACGAGCAGTACTTC. Its translation: CASSPGRGGTTYEQYF.

Regarding this clone: The sample has other DNA sequences that encode this CDR3 too. The chain joins TRBV7-2 to TRBJ2-2; 9 bases agree with TRBD1. V lost 0 bases and J lost 1; bases outside the gene matches: 0. CDR1 SGHTA and CDR2 FQGNSA come from the germline V gene. The CDR3 is 16 amino acids. The CDR3: CASSLAGQGNTGELFF. Here the CDR3 DNA reads TGTGCCAGCAGCTTAGCGGGACAGGGGAACACCGGGGAGCTGTTTTTT.

This clone was counted between two and nine times. The chain links TRBV30 to TRBJ1-2, with D unclear. This CDR3 has 16 residues. Germline values: CDR1 GTSNPN, CDR2 SVGIG (reference sequence). The ends were cut back, 5 bases at V and 0 bases at J, with 19 bases in the middle. CDR3 region: CAWSLWAGSTNYGYTF. CDR3 DNA: TGTGCCTGGTCGCTTTGGGCAGGATCTACTAACTATGGCTACACCTTC.

This clone was counted only a few times. The chain recombines TRBV30 with TRBJ1-3; no firm D call. CDR1 and CDR2 (germline): GTSNPN, SVGIG (reference sequence). V was cut by 0 bases and J by 3 bases, with 9 bases left in between. The CDR3 is made up of 14 amino acids. In DNA, the CDR3 is TGTGCCTGGAGTGTAAGTGGAGATGGAAACACCATATATTTT. Protein: CAWSVSGDGNTIYF. Supplemented by reference TRBV30 and TRBJ1-3, the full variable domain reads SQTIHQWPATLVQPVGSPLSLECTVEGTSNPNLYWYRQAAGRGLQLLFYSVGIGQISSEVPQNLSASRPQDRQFILSSKKLLLSDSGFYLCAWSVSGDGNTIYFGEGSWLTVV.

This clone showed up just a few times. V usage is TRBV4-3 and J usage is TRBJ2-3; a possible D gene is TRBD2 (5 bases). This CDR3 contains 13 residues. The germline V gene encodes CDR1 LGHNA and CDR2 YSLEER. Trimming cost V 0 bases and J 7 bases, with 8 bases left between them. The CDR3 region is CASSQDERHTQYF. The CDR3 DNA reads as TGCGCCAGCAGCCAAGATGAGCGGCATACGCAGTATTTT.

In DNA form, the CDR3 reads TGTGCCAGTACTGGGGCCGTTCAATCCTCCCAGCATTTT. It yields the protein CASTGAVQSSQHF. This chain joins TRBV19 and TRBJ1-5; D possibly corresponds to TRBD1 (5 bases). CDR3 size: 13 residues. V lost 7 bases, J lost 11 bases, and 18 bases lay in between. CDR1 is LNHDA and CDR2 is SQIVND in the germline V gene (reference sequence).

The table lists this clone with a few counts. V is TRBV25-1 and J is TRBJ1-5; possible D gene TRBD1, 5 bases. The V and J ends lost 3 bases and 8 bases respectively, with 11 bases between them. CDR3 size: 13 residues. The germline gives CDR1 MGHDK, CDR2 SYGVNS. The CDR3 protein is CASSDRVSEPQHF. The CDR3 DNA sequence: TGTGCCAGCAGTGACAGGGTTTCGGAGCCCCAGCATTTT.

This chain uses TRBV7-3 with TRBJ1-6; TRBD1 aligns across 8 bases. The CDR3 is 15 amino acids. Trimming removed 5 bases from V and 7 bases from J; junction bases left unmatched: 7. Looked up from germline, CDR1 is SGHTA and CDR2 is FQGTGA. CDR3 in amino acids: CASSPGQGKNSPLHF. The CDR3 DNA follows: TGTGCCAGCAGCCCTGGACAGGGAAAAAATTCACCCCTCCACTTT.

This clone occurred a few times. The J gene is TRBJ1-6, the V gene TRBV5-1; 9 bases match TRBD1. The trim removed 0 bases at V and 9 bases at J, leaving 4 bases unmatched. The CDR3 covers 15 residues. Germline V gene sequence: CDR1 SGHRS, CDR2 YFSETQ. The CDR3 reads CASSLGDREVSPLHF. CDR3 coding DNA: TGCGCCAGCAGCTTGGGGGACAGGGAGGTTTCACCCCTCCACTTT.

This clone was observed a handful of times. The chain uses TRBV7-2 and TRBJ2-1, with 8 positions matching TRBD2. The germline V gene encodes CDR1 SGHTA and CDR2 FQGNSA. This CDR3 is 15 amino acids long. Trimming cost V 7 bases and J 3 bases; bases outside gene matches: 8. Here the CDR3 reads CASIPTSGNYNEQFF. The CDR3 bases are TGTGCCAGCATTCCTACTAGCGGAAACTACAATGAGCAGTTCTTC.

The chain joins TRBV4-3 to TRBJ2-1; D remains ambiguous. The V and J ends lost 0 bases and 2 bases respectively, with 5 bases between them. CDR1 and CDR2 from the germline V gene are LGHNA and YSLEER. The CDR3 has 14 amino acids. The CDR3 region has the DNA TGCGCCAGCAGCCAAGATATGGCCTACAATGAGCAGTTCTTC. This sequence encodes CASSQDMAYNEQFF.

The chain carries TRBV6-1 and TRBJ2-3; TRBD1 is a possible D gene (6 bases). The CDR3 consists of 15 residues. V lost 5 bases to trimming and J lost 3 bases, with 15 bases between them. CDR1 is MNHNS, CDR2 SASEGT, per germline. Written as DNA, the CDR3 is TGTGCCAGCAGTCCACAGGGAATTAGTACAGATACGCAGTATTTT. Protein product: CASSPQGISTDTQYF.

In this sample, this clone turned up a few times. The chain joins TRBV7-2 to TRBJ2-7, with TRBD2 matching over 11 bases. The V gene end was trimmed by 5 bases and the J gene end by 6 bases; junction bases not matched to a gene: 3. This CDR3 region has 13 residues. Germline CDR1 SGHTA, CDR2 FQGNSA. CDR3 sequence (DNA): TGTGCCAGCAGCCCGGGGACTAGCGGCGAGCAGTACTTC. Amino acids: CASSPGTSGEQYF.

The chain links TRBV14 to TRBJ2-2, with no clear D. V lost 2 bases to trimming and J lost 6 bases, with 7 bases between them. The CDR3 runs to 13 residues. The germline V gene encodes CDR1 SGHDN and CDR2 FVKESK. This CDR3 is CASSQSLPGELFF. For the CDR3, the DNA is TGTGCCAGCAGCCAATCCCTCCCCGGGGAGCTGTTTTTT.

The gene calls are TRBV6-4 and TRBJ2-1; the match to TRBD2 covers 7 bases. The germline CDR1 and CDR2 sequences are MRHNA and SNTAGT. V was pared by 3 bases and J by 6 bases, with 8 bases of the junction left unmatched. This CDR3 spans 15 amino acids. CDR3 protein: CASSEKSSGRNEQFF. The CDR3 nucleotides are TGTGCCAGCAGTGAAAAGTCTAGCGGCCGCAATGAGCAGTTCTTC.

This clone was picked up a small number of times. The chain links TRBV9 to TRBJ1-2, with unresolved D. This CDR3 contains 12 residues. The germline V gene has CDR1 SGDLS and CDR2 YYNGEE. Trimming took 3 bases from V and 0 from J, leaving 3 bases between them. The CDR3 here is CASSESNYGYTF. CDR3 in DNA: TGTGCCAGCAGCGAATCTAACTATGGCTACACCTTC.

The rearrangement links TRBV6-5 to TRBJ1-5; the D is unclear. Trimming left V 2 bases short and J 2 bases short, with 10 bases between. The CDR3 sequence is 15 residues long. Per germline, CDR1 MNHEY and CDR2 SVGAGI. CDR3 sequence reads: CASSYAREGNQPQHF. CDR3 coding DNA: TGTGCCAGCAGTTACGCTAGGGAGGGCAATCAGCCCCAGCATTTT.

The chain combines TRBV7-9 with TRBJ2-7, with 9 bases aligning to TRBD1. The CDR3 is made up of 15 amino acids. CDR1 and CDR2 from the germline V gene are SEHNR and FQNEAQ (reference sequence). V shed 3 bases, J shed 2 bases, and the junction held 5 bases outside the gene matches. CDR3 DNA sequence: TGTGCCAGCAGCTTGTCCGGGACAGGGCCCTACGAGCAGTACTTC. Amino acids: CASSLSGTGPYEQYF.

J is TRBJ1-2 and V is TRBV19, with D unclear. Germline V gene sequence: CDR1 LNHDA, CDR2 SQIVND (reference sequence). Trimming took 10 bases from V and 3 from J, leaving 6 bases between them. This CDR3 spans 10 amino acids. The CDR3 loop reads CATEDYGYTF. DNA of the CDR3: TGTGCCACAGAGGACTATGGCTACACCTTC.

In its sample, this clone was seen a few times. The CDR3 here is CASSLFGTGGNQPQHF. CDR3 in DNA: TGTGCCAGCAGTTTATTTGGAACAGGGGGCAATCAGCCCCAGCATTTT. V is TRBV28 and J is TRBJ1-5; TRBD1 aligns across 7 bases. Germline V gives CDR1 MDHEN, CDR2 SYDVKM. J gave up 2 bases and V 1 base, and 5 bases lay outside the gene matches. CDR3 length: 16 residues.

The chain employs TRBV7-2 and TRBJ1-1; D remains ambiguous. Trimming took off 2 bases at V and 0 bases at J, with 10 bases between the two ends. The CDR3 is 15 amino acids. In germline, CDR1 is SGHTA, CDR2 FQGNSA. The CDR3 spells CASSLSPVMNTEAFF. CDR3 sequence (DNA): TGTGCCAGCAGCTTAAGTCCCGTCATGAACACTGAAGCTTTCTTT.